This TCR beta chain was captured in a study of blood T cell repertoires in COVID-19 (dated by TCRdb to about 2020). Turning to the overall study: The collaborator samples originated in the United States, Italy and Spain and spanned the acute and convalescent phases of COVID-19. The prospective study material was composed of cDNA or gDNA derived from T cells, B-cell-depleted T cells, or PBMCs. Deeply sampled blood TCRbeta repertoires from subjects exposed to, actively infected with, or recovered from COVID-19 were included in the dataset. The repertoires were made available in a free public database intended to serve as a resource for research on the immune response to SARS-CoV-2. The samples were drawn from two sources: the first 160 participants of the ongoing ImmuneRACE study, and 1,000 to 1,500 subjects contributed by 6 global collaborators. The sample metadata nearly always contained a de-identified subject ID, COVID-19 status, age in years and sex. Where available, HLA class I and class II types were obtained from metadata supplied by the sample provider rather than from assay-based typing.

In this sample, this clone turned up once. Its specific antigen is unknown. No quality values exist for individual bases; no much larger clone is one base distant. Broad study findings and their caveats: How much clinical and demographic metadata was included differed by source and by participant, and the metadata was provided uncurated.

CDR3 length: 16 amino acids, cysteine to phenylalanine. Only the CDR3 DNA is retained, 48 bases long and in frame from the first base. For this chain, trimming is 4 bases at the V end and 2 bases at the J end, and the number of junction bases without a gene match is 10. CDR1 and CDR2 are drawn from the germline V gene: MGHRA, YSYEKL. The immunoSEQ Assay, a bias-controlled multiplex PCR, was used to amplify TCRbeta CDR3 regions from genomic DNA. As for how the authors treated the data: The number of nucleated cells in each sample was estimated by amplification of reference gene primers within the assay. To quantify the absolute abundance of each unique TCRbeta CDR3 rearrangement, sequence reads were collapsed and filtered. For each sample, productive Simpson clonality was calculated as the square root of Simpson's diversity index across productive rearrangements. Imported from immuneACCESS, the table was reduced by TCRdb to in-frame sequences with V and J called. These copies leave out some clones; in studies compared against another copy, an unresolved V gene accounts for under half, and the cause of the remainder is not known. The V and J calls and clone size were taken over from that table, and D and trimming were inferred from the DNA. For this sample the table gives approximately 500,000 clones, of which 89% were detected only once. The ten largest account for roughly 0.84% of the sample.

At one collaborating source in Seattle, patients were enrolled during active infection and were followed longitudinally through the course of disease. Each collaborating institution followed its own protocols to collect whole blood in K2EDTA tubes. For TCRbeta analysis, collaborator samples were shipped as frozen whole blood, as isolated PBMCs, or as DNA extracted from either sample type. Sequenced sample: peripheral blood. The receptor chain draws on TRBV4-1 and TRBJ2-5; 7 nucleotides in the junction match TRBD2. This clonotype was obtained from a man aged 18 to 29 with COVID-19, enrolled during active disease. The DNA sequence follows: TGCGCCAGCAGCCCCCTGGAGGGAGGGATTCAAGAGACCCAGTACTTC. Its translation is CASSPLEGGIQETQYF.